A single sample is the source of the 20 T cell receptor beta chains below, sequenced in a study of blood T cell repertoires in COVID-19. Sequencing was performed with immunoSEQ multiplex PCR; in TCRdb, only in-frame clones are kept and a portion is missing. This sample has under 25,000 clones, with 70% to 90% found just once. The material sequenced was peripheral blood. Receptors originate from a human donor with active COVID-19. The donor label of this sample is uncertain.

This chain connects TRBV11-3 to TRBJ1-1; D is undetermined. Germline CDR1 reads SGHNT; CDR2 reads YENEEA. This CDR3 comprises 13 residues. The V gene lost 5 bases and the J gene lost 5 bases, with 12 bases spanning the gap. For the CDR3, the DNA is TGTGCCAGCAGCAGGGAGCTCCGTACTGAAGCTTTCTTT. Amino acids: CASSRELRTEAFF.

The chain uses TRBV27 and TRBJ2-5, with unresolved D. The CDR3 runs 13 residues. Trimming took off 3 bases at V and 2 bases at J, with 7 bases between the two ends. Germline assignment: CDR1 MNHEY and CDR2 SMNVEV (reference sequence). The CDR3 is CASSFTAQETQYF. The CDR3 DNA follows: TGTGCCAGCAGTTTCACAGCTCAAGAGACCCAGTACTTC.

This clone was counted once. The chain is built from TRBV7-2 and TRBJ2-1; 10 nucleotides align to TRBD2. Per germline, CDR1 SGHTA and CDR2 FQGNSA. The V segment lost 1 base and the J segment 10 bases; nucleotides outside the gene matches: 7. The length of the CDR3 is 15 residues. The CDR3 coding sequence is TGTGCCAGCAGCTTAGTGTGGACTAGCGGAGGGGAGCAGTTCTTC. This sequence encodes CASSLVWTSGGEQFF.

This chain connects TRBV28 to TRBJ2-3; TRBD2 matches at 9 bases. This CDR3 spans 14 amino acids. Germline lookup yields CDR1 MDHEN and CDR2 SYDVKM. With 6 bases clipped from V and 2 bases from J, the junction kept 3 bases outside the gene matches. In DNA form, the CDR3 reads TGTGCCAGCAGGGTAGCGGGAGACACAGATACGCAGTATTTT. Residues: CASRVAGDTDTQYF.

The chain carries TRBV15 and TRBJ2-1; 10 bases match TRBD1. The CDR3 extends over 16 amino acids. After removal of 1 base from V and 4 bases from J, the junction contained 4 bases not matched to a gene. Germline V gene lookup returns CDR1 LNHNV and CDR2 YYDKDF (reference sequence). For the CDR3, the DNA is TGTGCCACCAGCAGAGGGACAGGGGGAATTTACAATGAGCAGTTCTTC. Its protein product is CATSRGTGGIYNEQFF.

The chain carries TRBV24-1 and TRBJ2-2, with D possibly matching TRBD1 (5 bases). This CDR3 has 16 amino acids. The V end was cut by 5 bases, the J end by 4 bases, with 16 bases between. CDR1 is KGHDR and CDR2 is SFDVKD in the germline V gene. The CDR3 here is CATSAPSLTGTGELFF. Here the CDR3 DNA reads TGTGCCACCAGTGCCCCAAGCTTAACAGGCACCGGGGAGCTGTTTTTT.

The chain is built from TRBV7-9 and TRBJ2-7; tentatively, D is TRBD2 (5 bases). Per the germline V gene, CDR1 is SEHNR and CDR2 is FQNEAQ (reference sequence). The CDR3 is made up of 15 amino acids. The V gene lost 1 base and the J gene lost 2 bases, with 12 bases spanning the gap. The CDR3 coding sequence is TGTGCCAGCAGCTTAGTACTCGCGAGGGCCTACGAGCAGTACTTC. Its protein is CASSLVLARAYEQYF.

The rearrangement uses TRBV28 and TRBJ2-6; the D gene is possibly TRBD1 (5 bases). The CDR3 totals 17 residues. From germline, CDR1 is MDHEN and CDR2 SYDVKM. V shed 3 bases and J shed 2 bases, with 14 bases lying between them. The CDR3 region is CASSFRGRGTGANVLTF. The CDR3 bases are TGTGCCAGCAGTTTTAGGGGTAGGGGAACTGGGGCCAACGTCCTGACTTTC.

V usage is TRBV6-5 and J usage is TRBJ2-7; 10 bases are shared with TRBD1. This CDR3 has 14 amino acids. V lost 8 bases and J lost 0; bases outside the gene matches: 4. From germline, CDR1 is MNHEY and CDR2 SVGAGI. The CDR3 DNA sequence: TGTGCCAGCCAGGGACAGGGGCGCTCCTACGAGCAGTACTTC. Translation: CASQGQGRSYEQYF.

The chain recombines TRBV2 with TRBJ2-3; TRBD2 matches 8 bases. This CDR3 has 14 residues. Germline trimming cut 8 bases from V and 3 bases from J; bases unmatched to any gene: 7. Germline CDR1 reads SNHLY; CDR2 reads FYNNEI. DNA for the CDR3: TGTGCCAGCGAGAGGGGACTAGATACAGATACGCAGTATTTT. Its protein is CASERGLDTDTQYF.

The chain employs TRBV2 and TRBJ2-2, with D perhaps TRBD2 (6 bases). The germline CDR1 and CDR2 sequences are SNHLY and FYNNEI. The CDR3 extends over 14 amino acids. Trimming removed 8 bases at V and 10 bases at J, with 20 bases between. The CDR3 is CASPPLAEAAELFF. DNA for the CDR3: TGTGCCAGCCCGCCACTAGCCGAGGCGGCGGAGCTGTTTTTT.

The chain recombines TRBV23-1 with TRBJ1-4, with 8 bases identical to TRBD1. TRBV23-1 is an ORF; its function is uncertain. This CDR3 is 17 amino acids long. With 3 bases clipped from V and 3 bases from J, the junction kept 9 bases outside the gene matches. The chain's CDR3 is CASSHQTDRDPNEKLFF. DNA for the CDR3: TGCGCCAGCAGTCACCAAACGGACAGGGATCCTAATGAAAAACTGTTTTTT.

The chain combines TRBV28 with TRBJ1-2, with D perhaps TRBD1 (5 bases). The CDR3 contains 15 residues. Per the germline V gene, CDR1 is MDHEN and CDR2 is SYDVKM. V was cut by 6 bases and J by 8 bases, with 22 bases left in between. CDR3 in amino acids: CASSPVGGFLRGYTF. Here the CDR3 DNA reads TGTGCCAGCAGCCCTGTGGGGGGGTTTCTTCGGGGCTACACCTTC.

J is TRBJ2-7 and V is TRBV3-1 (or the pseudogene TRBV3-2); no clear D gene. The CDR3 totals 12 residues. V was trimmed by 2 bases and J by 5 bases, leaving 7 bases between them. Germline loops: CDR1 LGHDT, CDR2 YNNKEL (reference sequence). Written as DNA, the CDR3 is TGTGCCAGCAGCCAACGCGCCCACGAGCAGTACTTC. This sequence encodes CASSQRAHEQYF.

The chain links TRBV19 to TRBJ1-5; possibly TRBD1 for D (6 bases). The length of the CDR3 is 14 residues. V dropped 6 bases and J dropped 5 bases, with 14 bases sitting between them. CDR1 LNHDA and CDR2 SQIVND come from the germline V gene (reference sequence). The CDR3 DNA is TGTGCCAGTAGCTTTAGGGGGAGAGATCAGCCCCAGCATTTT. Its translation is CASSFRGRDQPQHF.

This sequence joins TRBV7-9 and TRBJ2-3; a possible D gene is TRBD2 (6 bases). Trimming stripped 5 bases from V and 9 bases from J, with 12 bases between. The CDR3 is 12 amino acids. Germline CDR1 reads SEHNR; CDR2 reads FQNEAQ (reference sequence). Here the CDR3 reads CASSLQGRTQYF. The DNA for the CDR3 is TGTGCCAGCAGCCTCCAAGGGAGGACGCAGTATTTT.

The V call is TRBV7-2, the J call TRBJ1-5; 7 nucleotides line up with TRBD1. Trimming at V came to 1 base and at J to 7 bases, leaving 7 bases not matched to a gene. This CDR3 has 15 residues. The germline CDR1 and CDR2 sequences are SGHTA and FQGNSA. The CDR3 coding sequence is TGTGCCAGCAGCTTAGAGCAGGGGGTCGGCCAGCCCCAGCATTTT. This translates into CASSLEQGVGQPQHF. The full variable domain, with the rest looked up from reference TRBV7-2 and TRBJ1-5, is GAGVSQSPSNKVTEKGKDVELRCDPISGHTALYWYRQSLGQGLEFLIYFQGNSAPDKSGLPSDRFSAERTGGSVSTLTIQRTQQEDSAVYLCASSLEQGVGQPQHFGDGTRLSIL.

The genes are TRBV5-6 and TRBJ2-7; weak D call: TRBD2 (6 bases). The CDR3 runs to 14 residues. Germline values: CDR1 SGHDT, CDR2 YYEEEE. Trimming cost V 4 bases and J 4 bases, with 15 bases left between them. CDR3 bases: TGTGCCAGCAGCCGTCGGCTAGCGCAGTACGAGCAGTACTTC. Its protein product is CASSRRLAQYEQYF. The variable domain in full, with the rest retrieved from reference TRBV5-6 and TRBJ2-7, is DAGVTQSPTHLIKTRGQQVTLRCSPKSGHDTVSWYQQALGQGPQFIFQYYEEEERQRGNFPDRFSGHQFPNYSSELNVNALLLGDSALYLCASSRRLAQYEQYFGPGTRLTVT.

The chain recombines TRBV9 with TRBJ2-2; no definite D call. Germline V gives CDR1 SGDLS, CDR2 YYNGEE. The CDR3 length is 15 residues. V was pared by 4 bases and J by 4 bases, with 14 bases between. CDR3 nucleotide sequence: TGTGCCAGCAGCCCGTATCCAGAAACCACCGGGGAGCTGTTTTTT. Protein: CASSPYPETTGELFF.

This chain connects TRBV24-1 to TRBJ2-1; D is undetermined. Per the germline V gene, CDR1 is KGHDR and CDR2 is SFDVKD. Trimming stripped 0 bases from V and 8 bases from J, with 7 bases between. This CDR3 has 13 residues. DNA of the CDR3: TGTGCCACCAGTGATTTGACGGTGGATGAGCAGTTCTTC. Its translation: CATSDLTVDEQFF.